This is a list of T cell receptor beta chains from one sample in a study of blood T cell repertoires in COVID-19. Sequencing used immunoSEQ multiplex PCR; TCRdb keeps in-frame clones, though not all of them. The profile shows just over 650,000 clones, 80% to 90% of them singletons. The specimen was peripheral blood. These TCRs come from a woman in her late teens or twenties with acute or convalescent COVID-19. CDR3s include the opening cysteine and the closing phenylalanine or tryptophan.

CDR3,length,J,V
CASSPFNRELFF,12,TRBJ2-2,TRBV11-2
CASSPGTFGLYGYTF,15,TRBJ1-2,TRBV18
CASTDSFKSSSGYGYTF,17,TRBJ1-2,TRBV7-9
CASSLGTGSQHDSPLHF,17,TRBJ1-6,TRBV7-3
CASSFLRGPGGYTF,14,TRBJ1-2,TRBV5-4
CASSLGGGSPAYGYTF,16,TRBJ1-2,TRBV5-1
CASTPAGMDEQFF,13,TRBJ2-1,TRBV6-5
CASSQTVNTEAFF,13,TRBJ1-1,TRBV7-3
CARSSTGRDSNQPQHF,16,TRBJ1-5,TRBV5-3
CASSIFWGPSTDTQYF,16,TRBJ2-3,TRBV7-9
CASSLALAGVNEQFF,15,TRBJ2-1,TRBV7-3
CAISEMLANTEAFF,14,TRBJ1-1,TRBV10-3
CASSPRTGNSGTEAFF,16,TRBJ1-1,TRBV19
CASSIGTLYNSPLHF,15,TRBJ1-6,TRBV27
CASSFQAGDTQYF,13,TRBJ2-3,TRBV5-1
CASRIPQGGGYYGYTF,16,TRBJ1-2,TRBV28